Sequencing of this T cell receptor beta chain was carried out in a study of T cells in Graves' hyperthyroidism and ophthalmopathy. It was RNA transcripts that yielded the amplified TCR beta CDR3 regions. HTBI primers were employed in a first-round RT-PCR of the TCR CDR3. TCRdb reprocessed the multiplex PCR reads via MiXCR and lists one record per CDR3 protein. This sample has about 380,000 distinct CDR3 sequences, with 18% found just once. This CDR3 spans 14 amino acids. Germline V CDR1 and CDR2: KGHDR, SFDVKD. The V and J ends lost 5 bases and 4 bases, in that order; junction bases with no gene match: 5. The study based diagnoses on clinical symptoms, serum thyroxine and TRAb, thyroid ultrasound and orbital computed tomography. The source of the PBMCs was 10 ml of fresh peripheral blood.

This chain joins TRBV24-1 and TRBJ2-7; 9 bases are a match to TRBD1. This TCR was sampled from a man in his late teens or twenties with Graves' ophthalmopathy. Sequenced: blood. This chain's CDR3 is CATSASGTGYEQYF. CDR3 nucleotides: TGTGCCACCAGTGCCTCTGGGACAGGGTACGAGCAGTACTTC.